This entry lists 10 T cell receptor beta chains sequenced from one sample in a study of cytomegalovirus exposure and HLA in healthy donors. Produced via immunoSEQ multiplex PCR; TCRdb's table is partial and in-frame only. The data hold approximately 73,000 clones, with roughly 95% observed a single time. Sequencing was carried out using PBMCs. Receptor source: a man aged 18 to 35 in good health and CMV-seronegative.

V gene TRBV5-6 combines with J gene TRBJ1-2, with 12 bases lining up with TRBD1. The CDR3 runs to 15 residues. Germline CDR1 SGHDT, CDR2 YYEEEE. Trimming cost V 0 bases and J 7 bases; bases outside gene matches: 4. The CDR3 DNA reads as TGTGCCAGCAGCTTGGCGGGACAGGGGGCAGGTGGCTACACCTTC. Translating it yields CASSLAGQGAGGYTF.

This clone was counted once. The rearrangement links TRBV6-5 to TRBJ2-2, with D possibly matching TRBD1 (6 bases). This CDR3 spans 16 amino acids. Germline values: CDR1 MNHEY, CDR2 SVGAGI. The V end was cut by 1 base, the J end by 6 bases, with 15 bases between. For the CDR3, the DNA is TGTGCCAGCAGTTACTGGGCTACAGGGAATGCCGGGGAGCTGTTTTTT. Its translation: CASSYWATGNAGELFF.

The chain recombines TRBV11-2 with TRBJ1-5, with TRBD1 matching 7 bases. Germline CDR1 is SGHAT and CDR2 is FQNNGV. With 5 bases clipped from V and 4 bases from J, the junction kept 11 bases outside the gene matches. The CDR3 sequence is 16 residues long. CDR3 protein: CASSLLAGTANQPQHF. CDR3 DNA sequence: TGTGCCAGCAGCCTCCTGGCCGGGACAGCAAATCAGCCCCAGCATTTT.

CDR3 loop: CASRDTGAGNTIYF. The CDR3, as DNA: TGTGCCAGCAGGGACACAGGGGCTGGAAACACCATATATTTT. The rearrangement joins TRBV25-1 to TRBJ1-3; 7 nucleotides agree with TRBD1. The CDR3 length is 14 residues. Trimming cost V 6 bases and J 2 bases; bases outside gene matches: 4. CDR1 and CDR2 (germline): MGHDK, SYGVNS.

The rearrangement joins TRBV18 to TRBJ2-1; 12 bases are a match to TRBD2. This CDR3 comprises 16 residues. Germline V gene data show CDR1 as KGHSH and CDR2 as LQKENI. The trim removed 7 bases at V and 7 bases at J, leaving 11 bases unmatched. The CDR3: CASLPPEGLAGNEQFF. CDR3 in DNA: TGTGCCAGCTTACCCCCCGAAGGACTAGCGGGGAATGAGCAGTTCTTC.

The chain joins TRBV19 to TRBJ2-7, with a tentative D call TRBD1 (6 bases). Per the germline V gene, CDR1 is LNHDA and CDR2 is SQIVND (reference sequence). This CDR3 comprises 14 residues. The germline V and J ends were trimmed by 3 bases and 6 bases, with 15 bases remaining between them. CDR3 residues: CASSIQGWALEQYF. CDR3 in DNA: TGTGCCAGTAGTATCCAGGGGTGGGCTCTCGAGCAGTACTTC.

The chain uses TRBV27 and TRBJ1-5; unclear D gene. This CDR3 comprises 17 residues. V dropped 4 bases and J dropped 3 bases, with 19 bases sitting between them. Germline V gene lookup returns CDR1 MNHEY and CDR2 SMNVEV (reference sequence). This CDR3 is CASSSPPGSGYNQPQHF. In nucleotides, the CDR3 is TGTGCCAGCAGTTCACCCCCGGGGTCGGGGTACAATCAGCCCCAGCATTTT.

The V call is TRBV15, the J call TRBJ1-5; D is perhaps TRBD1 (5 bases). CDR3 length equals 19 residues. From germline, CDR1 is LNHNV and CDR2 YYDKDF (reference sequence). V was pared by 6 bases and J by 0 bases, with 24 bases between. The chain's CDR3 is CATSARVREDRTSNQPQHF. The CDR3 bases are TGTGCCACCAGTGCTAGGGTCAGGGAGGACCGGACTAGCAATCAGCCCCAGCATTTT.

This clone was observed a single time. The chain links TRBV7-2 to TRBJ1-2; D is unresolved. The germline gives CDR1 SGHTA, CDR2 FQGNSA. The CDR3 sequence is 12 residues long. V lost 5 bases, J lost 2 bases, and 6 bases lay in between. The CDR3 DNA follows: TGTGCCAGCAGCCCCACAAACTATGGCTACACCTTC. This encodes CASSPTNYGYTF.

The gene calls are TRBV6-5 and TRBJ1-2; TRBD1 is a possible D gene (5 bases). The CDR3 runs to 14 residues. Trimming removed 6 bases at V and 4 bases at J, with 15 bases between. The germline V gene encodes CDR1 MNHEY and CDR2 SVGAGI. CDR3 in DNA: TGTGCCAGCAGCCTCGGAAGGGGTTCCTATGGCTACACCTTC. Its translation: CASSLGRGSYGYTF.